The 8 T cell receptor beta chains presented below share a single source sample, sequenced in a study of cytomegalovirus exposure and HLA in healthy donors. The PCR used 60 Vbeta and 13 Jbeta primers. TCRdb keeps only in-frame clones here, not all; method: immunoSEQ multiplex PCR. The sample lists about 120,000 clones; over 60% were seen once. Input material: PBMCs. The receptors were sampled from a man between 25 and 39 years old in good health and CMV-seropositive.

This clone was found a few times. The V call is TRBV6-5, the J call TRBJ2-7; maybe TRBD2 (7 bases). Trimming cost V 5 bases and J 0 bases, with 11 bases left between them. The germline gives CDR1 MNHEY, CDR2 SVGAGI. The CDR3 contains 14 residues. CDR3 nucleotide sequence: TGTGCCAGCAGTGGGAGGGGGGCCTCCTACGAGCAGTACTTC. Its translation: CASSGRGASYEQYF.

The sample holds one count of this clone. The rearrangement uses TRBV7-9 and TRBJ1-1, with 7 bases aligning to TRBD1. Germline V CDR1 and CDR2: SEHNR, FQNEAQ (reference sequence). The CDR3 has 18 residues. Unmatched junction bases numbered 12, after V lost 2 bases and J lost 0 bases. CDR3 protein: CASSLRPNRGKLNTEAFF. CDR3 DNA sequence: TGTGCCAGCAGCTTACGACCGAACAGGGGAAAACTGAACACTGAAGCTTTCTTT.

J is TRBJ2-7 and V is TRBV29-1; TRBD1 aligns across 9 bases. CDR1 SQVTM and CDR2 ANQGSEA come from the germline V gene. V gave up 6 bases and J gave up 3 bases; unmatched junction bases: 3. This CDR3 is 12 amino acids long. The CDR3 DNA is TGCAGCGTAACAGGGGGCTTCTACGAGCAGTACTTC. Its translation: CSVTGGFYEQYF.

The V call is TRBV11-3, the J call TRBJ2-7; TRBD1 is a possible D gene (6 bases). Trimming cost V 0 bases and J 3 bases, with 12 bases left between them. The germline V gene encodes CDR1 SGHNT and CDR2 YENEEA. The CDR3 has 15 residues. This CDR3 is CASSLDSTGFYEQYF. CDR3 sequence (DNA): TGTGCCAGCAGCTTAGATTCAACAGGGTTCTACGAGCAGTACTTC.

This chain uses TRBV6-5 with TRBJ2-7, with D possibly matching TRBD1 (5 bases). Per the germline V gene, CDR1 is MNHEY and CDR2 is SVGAGI. This CDR3 has 14 residues. The germline V and J ends were trimmed by 5 bases and 0 bases, with 11 bases remaining between them. The chain's CDR3 is CASSASGSSYEQYF. CDR3 sequence (DNA): TGTGCCAGCAGTGCTTCAGGGTCCTCCTACGAGCAGTACTTC.

This CDR3 is CASSLNGGGNTEAFF. CDR3 in DNA: TGTGCCAGCAGCCTTAATGGGGGGGGCAACACTGAAGCTTTCTTT. The chain has TRBV27 and TRBJ1-1, with D perhaps matching TRBD1 (6 bases). Trimming removed 6 bases at V and 2 bases at J, with 16 bases between. CDR3 size: 15 residues. Germline-derived CDR1 and CDR2 are MNHEY and SMNVEV (reference sequence).

CDR3 loop: CASRPQGDQPQHF. In nucleotides, the CDR3 is TGTGCCAGCAGGCCCCAGGGTGATCAGCCCCAGCATTTT. This sequence joins TRBV6-6 and TRBJ1-5, with a weak D call TRBD1 (5 bases). The CDR3 is 13 amino acids. Germline lookup yields CDR1 MNHNY and CDR2 SVGAGI (reference sequence). Trimming removed 6 bases at V and 5 bases at J, with 11 bases between.

The V call is TRBV7-2, the J call TRBJ2-1, with 8 positions matching TRBD2. The J segment lost 4 bases and the V segment lost 5 bases, leaving 7 bases of the junction unmatched. In germline, CDR1 is SGHTA, CDR2 FQGNSA. The CDR3 totals 15 residues. Written as DNA, the CDR3 is TGTGCCAGCAGCCTCTTAGCGGGACTGTACAATGAGCAGTTCTTC. It yields the protein CASSLLAGLYNEQFF.